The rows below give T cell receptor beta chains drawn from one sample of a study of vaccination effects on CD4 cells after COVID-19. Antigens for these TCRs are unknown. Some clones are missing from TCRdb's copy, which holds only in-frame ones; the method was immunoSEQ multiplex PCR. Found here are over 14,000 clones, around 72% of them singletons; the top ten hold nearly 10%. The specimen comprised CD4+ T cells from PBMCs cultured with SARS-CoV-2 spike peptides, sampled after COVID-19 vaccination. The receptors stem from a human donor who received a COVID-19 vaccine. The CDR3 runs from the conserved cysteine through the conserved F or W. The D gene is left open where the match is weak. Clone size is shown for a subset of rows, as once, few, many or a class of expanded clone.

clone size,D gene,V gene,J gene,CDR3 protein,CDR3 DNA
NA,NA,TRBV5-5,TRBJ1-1,CASSLVGGRNTEAFF,TGTGCCAGCAGCTTGGTGGGGGGCCGGAACACTGAAGCTTTCTTT
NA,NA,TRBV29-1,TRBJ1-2,CSVADGYTF,TGCAGCGTTGCGGATGGCTACACCTTC
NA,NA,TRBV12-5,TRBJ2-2,CASGSGPNTGELFF,TGTGCTAGTGGCTCGGGACCGAACACCGGGGAGCTGTTTTTT
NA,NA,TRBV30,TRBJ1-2,CAWSSTGTAGYTF,TGTGCCTGGAGTTCGACAGGCACGGCCGGCTACACCTTC
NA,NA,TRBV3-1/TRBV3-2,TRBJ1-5,CASSPTEFNQPQHF,TGTGCCAGCAGCCCGACGGAATTCAATCAGCCCCAGCATTTT
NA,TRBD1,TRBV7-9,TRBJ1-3,CASSPLWTGSGNTIYF,TGTGCCAGCAGCCCACTATGGACAGGGTCTGGAAACACCATATATTTT
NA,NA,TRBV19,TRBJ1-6,CASSPPGGRSPLHF,TGTGCCAGTAGTCCGCCCGGTGGGCGGTCACCCCTCCACTTT
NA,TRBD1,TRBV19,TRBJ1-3,CATTGGSSGNTIYF,TGTGCCACTACAGGGGGATCCTCTGGAAACACCATATATTTT
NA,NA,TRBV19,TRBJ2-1,CASSIYQGYEQFF,TGTGCCAGTAGTATCTACCAGGGGTATGAGCAGTTCTTC
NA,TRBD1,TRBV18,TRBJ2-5,CASSPRRQGAETQYF,TGTGCCAGCTCACCGAGGAGACAGGGAGCAGAGACCCAGTACTTC
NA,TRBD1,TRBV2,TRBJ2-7,CASTTGGYEQYF,TGTGCCAGCACTACAGGGGGCTACGAGCAGTACTTC
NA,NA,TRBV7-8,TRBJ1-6,CASSLAPRGAISPLHF,TGTGCCAGCAGCTTAGCCCCCCGGGGGGCTATATCACCCCTCCACTTT
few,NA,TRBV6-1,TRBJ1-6,CASSYQGSNSPLHF,TGTGCCAGCAGTTATCAGGGGTCAAATTCACCCCTCCACTTT
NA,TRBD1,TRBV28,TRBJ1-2,CASMGGPGTGFTYGYTF,TGTGCCTCCATGGGGGGACCCGGGACAGGGTTTACCTATGGCTACACCTTC
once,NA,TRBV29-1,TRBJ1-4,CSVGTTANEKLFF,TGCAGCGTTGGGACGACGGCTAATGAAAAACTGTTTTTT
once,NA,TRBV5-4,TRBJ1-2,CASSLVGADVYGYTF,TGTGCCAGCAGCTTGGTTGGGGCAGACGTCTATGGCTACACCTTC
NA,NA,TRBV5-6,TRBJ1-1,CASSFRRGGNTEAFF,TGTGCCAGCAGCTTTCGGCGGGGGGGGAACACTGAAGCTTTCTTT
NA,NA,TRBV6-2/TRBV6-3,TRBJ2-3,CASSYRRLTDTQYF,TGTGCCAGCAGTTACAGAAGACTCACAGATACGCAGTATTTT
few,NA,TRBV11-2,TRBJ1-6,CASSLARGSPLHF,TGTGCCAGCAGCTTAGCGCGGGGCTCACCCCTCCACTTT
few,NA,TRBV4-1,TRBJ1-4,CASSQGRARGTNEKLFF,TGCGCCAGCAGCCAGGGCAGGGCGAGGGGGACTAATGAAAAACTGTTTTTT
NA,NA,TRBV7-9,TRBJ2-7,CASSLARGWSSYEQYF,TGTGCCAGCAGCTTAGCTCGGGGGTGGAGCTCCTACGAGCAGTACTTC
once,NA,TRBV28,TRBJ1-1,CASRSRDTEAFF,TGTGCCAGCAGGTCCAGGGACACTGAAGCTTTCTTT
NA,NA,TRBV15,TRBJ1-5,CATSRDNQPQHF,TGTGCCACCAGCAGGGACAATCAGCCCCAGCATTTT
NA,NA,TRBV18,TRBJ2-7,CASSPIGTHYEQYF,TGTGCCAGCTCACCAATTGGGACACACTACGAGCAGTACTTC
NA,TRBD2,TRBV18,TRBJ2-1,CASSPPVSGANEQFF,TGTGCCAGCTCACCACCTGTCAGCGGGGCCAATGAGCAGTTCTTC
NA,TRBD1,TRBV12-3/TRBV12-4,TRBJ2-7,CASSRTGYEQYF,TGTGCCAGCAGCCGGACAGGGTACGAGCAGTACTTC
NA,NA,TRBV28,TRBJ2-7,CASRISSQAPSSYEQYF,TGTGCCAGCAGGATTTCTAGCCAGGCGCCGAGCTCCTACGAGCAGTACTTC
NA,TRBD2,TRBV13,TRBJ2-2,CASSLGRFSGGRANTGELFF,TGTGCCAGCAGCTTAGGCCGGTTTAGCGGGGGGCGCGCGAACACCGGGGAGCTGTTTTTT
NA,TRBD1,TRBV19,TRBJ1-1,CASSLDREAFF,TGTGCCAGTAGTCTGGACAGGGAAGCTTTCTTT
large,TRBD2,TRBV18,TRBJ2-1,CASSPRTSGGAMNEQFF,TGTGCCAGCTCACCACGAACTAGCGGGGGGGCCATGAATGAGCAGTTCTTC
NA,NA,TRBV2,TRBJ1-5,CASSDSNQPQHF,TGTGCCAGCAGCGACAGCAATCAGCCCCAGCATTTT
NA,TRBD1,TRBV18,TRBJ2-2,CASSPPDRAWTGELFF,TGTGCCAGCTCACCACCGGACAGGGCGTGGACCGGGGAGCTGTTTTTT
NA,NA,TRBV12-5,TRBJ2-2,CASGLTLKGHLNTGELFF,TGTGCTAGTGGTTTGACTTTGAAGGGACACCTCAACACCGGGGAGCTGTTTTTT
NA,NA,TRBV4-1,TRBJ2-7,CASSQDLAWPSYEQYF,TGCGCCAGCAGCCAAGACCTAGCGTGGCCCTCCTACGAGCAGTACTTC
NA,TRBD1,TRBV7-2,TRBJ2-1,CASSLGQGLYNEQFF,TGTGCCAGCAGCTTAGGACAGGGCCTTTACAATGAGCAGTTCTTC
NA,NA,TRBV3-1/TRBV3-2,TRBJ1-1,CASRQGPMNTEAFF,TGTGCCAGCAGACAGGGTCCCATGAACACTGAAGCTTTCTTT
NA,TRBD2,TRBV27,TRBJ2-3,CASSSRSGGAFYVYTQYF,TGTGCCAGCAGTTCTCGTAGCGGGGGGGCCTTTTATGTATATACGCAGTATTTT
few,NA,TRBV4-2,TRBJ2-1,CASSQETRVINEQFF,TGTGCCAGCAGCCAAGAAACCAGGGTGATCAATGAGCAGTTCTTC
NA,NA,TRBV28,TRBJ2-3,CASSFQGFTDTQYF,TGTGCCAGCAGTTTTCAGGGGTTCACAGATACGCAGTATTTT
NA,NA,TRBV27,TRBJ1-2,CASSLRSGDPYDYGYTF,TGTGCCAGCAGTTTACGATCAGGGGACCCCTATGACTATGGCTACACCTTC
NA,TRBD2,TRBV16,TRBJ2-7,CASSQLVGGGSYEQYF,TGTGCCAGCAGCCAATTGGTCGGGGGGGGATCCTACGAGCAGTACTTC